The clone carrying this T cell receptor beta chain was found a few times. Its antigen is unknown. This CDR3 is also generated by other DNA sequences in the sample. As every portion of the isolated RNA was reverse transcribed, the sequencing read expressed TCRB transcripts. Method: immunoSEQ multiplex PCR; TCRdb's copy keeps in-frame clones and lacks some. The sample consists of under 550,000 clones, about an eighth of them appearing once. V was cut by 0 bases and J by 4 bases, with 1 base left in between. CDR3 length: 12 amino acids. Germline lookup yields CDR1 KGHSH and CDR2 LQKENI. This entry comes from a study of beta chain features in type 1 diabetes. Study findings and constraints: An over-representation of cells with high TCR expression could result from cDNA sequencing. Moderately but significantly shorter TCRB CDR3s were found in Type 1 diabetes patients in all four CD4+ subsets.

This chain uses TRBV18 with TRBJ2-1, with D unclear. This clonotype was sampled from a woman aged 18-35 years in good health. Sample: naive CD4+ T cells from blood. CDR3 in amino acids: CASSPPYNEQFF. The CDR3 region has the DNA TGTGCCAGCTCACCACCGTACAATGAGCAGTTCTTC.